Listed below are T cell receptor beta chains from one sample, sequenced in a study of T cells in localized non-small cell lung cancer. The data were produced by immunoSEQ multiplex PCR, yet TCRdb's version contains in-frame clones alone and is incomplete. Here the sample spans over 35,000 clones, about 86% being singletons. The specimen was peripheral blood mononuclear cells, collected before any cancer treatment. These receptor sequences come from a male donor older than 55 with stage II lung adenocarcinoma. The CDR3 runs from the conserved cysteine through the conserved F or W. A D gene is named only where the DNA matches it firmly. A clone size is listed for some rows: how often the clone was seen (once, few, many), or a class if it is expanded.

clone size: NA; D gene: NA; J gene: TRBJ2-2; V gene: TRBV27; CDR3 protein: CASSLSAGVPTGELFF; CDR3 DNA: TGTGCCAGCAGTTTATCTGCCGGGGTTCCCACCGGGGAGCTGTTTTTT
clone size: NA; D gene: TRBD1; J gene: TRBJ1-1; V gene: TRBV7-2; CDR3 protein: CAGRYRGLAEAFF; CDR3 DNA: TGTGCCGGCAGGTACAGGGGGCTCGCTGAAGCTTTCTTT
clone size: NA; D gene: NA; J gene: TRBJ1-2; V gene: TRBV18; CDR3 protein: CASSLGTDYGYTF; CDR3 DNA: TGTGCCAGCTCCCTCGGGACGGACTATGGCTACACCTTC
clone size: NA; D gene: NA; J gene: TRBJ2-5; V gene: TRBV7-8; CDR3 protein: CASSLASLGTQETQYF; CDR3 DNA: TGTGCCAGCAGCTTAGCTTCTCTGGGGACCCAAGAGACCCAGTACTTC
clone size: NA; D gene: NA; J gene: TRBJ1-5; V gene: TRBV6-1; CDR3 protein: CASSERKDQPQHF; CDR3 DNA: TGTGCCAGCAGTGAAAGGAAGGACCAGCCCCAGCATTTT
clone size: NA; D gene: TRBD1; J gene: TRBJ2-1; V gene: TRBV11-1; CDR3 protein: CASSLAPTGQNEQFF; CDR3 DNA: TGTGCCAGCAGCTTAGCGCCGACAGGGCAGAATGAGCAGTTCTTC
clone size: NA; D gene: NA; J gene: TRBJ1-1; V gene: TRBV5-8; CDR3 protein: CASIQQQNTEAFF; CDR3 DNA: TGTGCCAGCATCCAACAACAGAACACTGAAGCTTTCTTT
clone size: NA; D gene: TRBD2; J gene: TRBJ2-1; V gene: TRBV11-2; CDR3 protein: CASSLGSGSHNEQFF; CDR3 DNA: TGTGCCAGCAGCTTGGGTAGCGGGAGCCACAATGAGCAGTTCTTC
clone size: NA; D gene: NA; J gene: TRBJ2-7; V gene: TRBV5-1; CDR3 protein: CASRRQEGAYEQYF; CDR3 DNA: TGCGCCAGCAGGAGACAGGAGGGGGCCTACGAGCAGTACTTC
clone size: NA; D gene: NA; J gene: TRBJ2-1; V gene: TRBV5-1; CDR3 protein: CASSPRGRDSYNEQFF; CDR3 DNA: TGCGCCAGCAGCCCCAGGGGGAGGGACTCCTACAATGAGCAGTTCTTC
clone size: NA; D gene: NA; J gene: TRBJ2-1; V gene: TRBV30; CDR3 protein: CAWSRGGEYNEQFF; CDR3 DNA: TGTGCCTGGAGTAGAGGGGGGGAGTACAATGAGCAGTTCTTC
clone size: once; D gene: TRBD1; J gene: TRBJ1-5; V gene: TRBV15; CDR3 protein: CATSQIGTGNQPQHF; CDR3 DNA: TGTGCCACCAGCCAGATCGGGACAGGGAATCAGCCCCAGCATTTT
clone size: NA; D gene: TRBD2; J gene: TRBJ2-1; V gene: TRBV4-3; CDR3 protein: CASSQARGLAGGEQFF; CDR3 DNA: TGCGCCAGCAGCCAGGCCAGGGGACTAGCGGGAGGTGAGCAGTTCTTC
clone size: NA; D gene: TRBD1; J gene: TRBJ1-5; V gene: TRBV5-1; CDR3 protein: CASSLAGGEQPQHF; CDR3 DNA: TGCGCCAGCAGCTTGGCAGGGGGTGAGCAGCCCCAGCATTTT
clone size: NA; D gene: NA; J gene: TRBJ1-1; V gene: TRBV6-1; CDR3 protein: CASSEIGGVNTEAFF; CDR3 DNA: TGTGCCAGCAGTGAAATCGGGGGGGTGAACACTGAAGCTTTCTTT
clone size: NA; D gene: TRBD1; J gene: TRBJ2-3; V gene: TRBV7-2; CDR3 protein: CASNRQGGGTDTQYF; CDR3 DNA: TGTGCCAGCAACCGACAGGGGGGGGGCACAGATACGCAGTATTTT
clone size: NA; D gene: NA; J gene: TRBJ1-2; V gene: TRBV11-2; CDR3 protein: CASSHIADGYTF; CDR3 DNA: TGTGCCAGCAGCCACATTGCGGATGGCTACACCTTC
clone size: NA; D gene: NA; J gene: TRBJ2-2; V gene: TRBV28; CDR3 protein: CASNSFTLVSGELFF; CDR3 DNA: TGTGCCAGCAACTCATTTACGTTGGTTTCCGGGGAGCTGTTTTTT
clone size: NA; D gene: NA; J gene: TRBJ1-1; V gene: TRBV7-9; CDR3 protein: CASSFIPPEAFF; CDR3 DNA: TGTGCCAGCAGCTTTATCCCCCCCGAAGCTTTCTTT
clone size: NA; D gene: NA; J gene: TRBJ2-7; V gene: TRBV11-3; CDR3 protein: CASSLGTGVNEQYF; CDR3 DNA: TGTGCCAGCAGCTTAGGAACGGGAGTGAACGAGCAGTACTTC
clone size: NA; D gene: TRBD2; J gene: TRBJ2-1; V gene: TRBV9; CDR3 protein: CASSPREGTYYNEQFF; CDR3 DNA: TGTGCCAGCAGCCCGCGGGAGGGGACTTATTACAATGAGCAGTTCTTC
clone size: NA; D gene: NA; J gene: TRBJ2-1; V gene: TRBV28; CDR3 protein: CASSGGTVKNEQFF; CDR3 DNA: TGTGCCAGCAGTGGGGGGACAGTGAAAAATGAGCAGTTCTTC
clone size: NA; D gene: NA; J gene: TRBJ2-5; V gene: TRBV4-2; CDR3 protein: CASSPQGETQYF; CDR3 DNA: TGTGCCAGCAGCCCCCAGGGAGAGACCCAGTACTTC
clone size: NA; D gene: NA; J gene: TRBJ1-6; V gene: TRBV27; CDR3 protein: CASSPDNSPLHF; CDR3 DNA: TGTGCCAGCAGTCCTGATAATTCACCCCTCCACTTT
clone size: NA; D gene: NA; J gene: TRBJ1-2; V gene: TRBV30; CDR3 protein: CAWRRGGYTF; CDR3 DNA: TGTGCCTGGAGGAGGGGTGGCTACACCTTC
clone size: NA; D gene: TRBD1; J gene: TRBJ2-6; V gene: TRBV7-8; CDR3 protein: CASSFLQGASGANVLTF; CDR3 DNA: TGTGCCAGCAGCTTTCTACAGGGGGCGTCTGGGGCCAACGTCCTGACTTTC
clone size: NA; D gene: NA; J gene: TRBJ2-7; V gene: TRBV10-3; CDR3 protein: CAISGAGYEQYF; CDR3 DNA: TGTGCCATCAGTGGGGCAGGATACGAGCAGTACTTC
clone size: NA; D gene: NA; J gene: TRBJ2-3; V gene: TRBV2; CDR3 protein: CASSVDDGMGATDTQYF; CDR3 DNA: TGTGCCAGCAGTGTGGATGATGGGATGGGGGCCACAGATACGCAGTATTTT
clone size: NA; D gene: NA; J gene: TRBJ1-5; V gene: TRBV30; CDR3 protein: CAWSVNRFYGNNQPQHF; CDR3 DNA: TGTGCCTGGAGTGTAAACAGGTTCTATGGTAATAATCAGCCCCAGCATTTT
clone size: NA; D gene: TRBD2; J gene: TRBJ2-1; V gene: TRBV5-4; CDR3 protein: CASSLSGNYNEQFF; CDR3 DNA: TGTGCCAGCAGCCTTAGCGGGAACTACAATGAGCAGTTCTTC
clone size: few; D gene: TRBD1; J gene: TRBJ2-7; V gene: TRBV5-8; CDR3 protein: CASSSSGQVSYEQYF; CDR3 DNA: TGTGCCAGCAGCTCCTCGGGACAGGTCTCCTACGAGCAGTACTTC
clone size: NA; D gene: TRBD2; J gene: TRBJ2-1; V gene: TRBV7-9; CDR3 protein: CASSKREGTHNEQFF; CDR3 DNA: TGTGCCAGCAGCAAGCGGGAGGGCACCCACAATGAGCAGTTCTTC
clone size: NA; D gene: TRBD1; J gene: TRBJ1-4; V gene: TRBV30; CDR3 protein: CAWNRGTNEKLFF; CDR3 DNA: TGTGCCTGGAACAGGGGGACTAATGAAAAACTGTTTTTT
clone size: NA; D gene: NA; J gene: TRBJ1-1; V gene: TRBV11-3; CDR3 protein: CASSLQENTEAFF; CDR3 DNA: TGTGCCAGCAGTCTACAGGAGAACACTGAAGCTTTCTTT
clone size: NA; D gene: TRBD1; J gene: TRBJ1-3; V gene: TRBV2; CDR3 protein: CASRTGPGNTIYF; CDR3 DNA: TGTGCCAGCAGGACAGGGCCTGGAAACACCATATATTTT
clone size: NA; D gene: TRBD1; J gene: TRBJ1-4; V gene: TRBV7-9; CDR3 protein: CASAGQGEKLFF; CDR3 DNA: TGTGCCAGCGCTGGACAGGGTGAAAAACTGTTTTTT
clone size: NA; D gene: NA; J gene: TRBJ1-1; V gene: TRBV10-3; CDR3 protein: CAISPRPWAEAFF; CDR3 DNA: TGTGCCATCAGTCCTCGTCCTTGGGCTGAAGCTTTCTTT
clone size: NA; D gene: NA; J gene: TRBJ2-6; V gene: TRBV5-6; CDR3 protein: CASSLSGSGANVLTF; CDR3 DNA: TGTGCCAGCAGCTTGTCCGGGTCTGGGGCCAACGTCCTGACTTTC
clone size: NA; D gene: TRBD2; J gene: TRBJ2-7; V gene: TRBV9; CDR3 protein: CASSVEGASGVYEQYF; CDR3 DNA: TGTGCCAGCAGCGTAGAAGGGGCTAGCGGGGTCTACGAGCAGTACTTC
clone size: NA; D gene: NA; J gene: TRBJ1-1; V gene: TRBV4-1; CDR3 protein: CASSQEASMNTEAFF; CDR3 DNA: TGCGCCAGCAGCCAAGAGGCCAGCATGAACACTGAAGCTTTCTTT
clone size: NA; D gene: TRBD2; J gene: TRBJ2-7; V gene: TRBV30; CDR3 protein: CAWSQTTSGRSYEQYF; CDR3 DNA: TGTGCCTGGAGTCAAACGACTAGCGGAAGATCTTACGAGCAGTACTTC
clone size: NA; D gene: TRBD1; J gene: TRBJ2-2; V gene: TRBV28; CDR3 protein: CASSRAGTAAGELFF; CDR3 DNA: TGTGCCAGCAGCCGGGCCGGGACAGCGGCCGGGGAGCTGTTTTTT
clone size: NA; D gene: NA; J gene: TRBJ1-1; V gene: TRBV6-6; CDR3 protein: CASSYSTPGGSFF; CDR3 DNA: TGTGCCAGCAGTTACTCGACTCCGGGCGGGTCTTTCTTT
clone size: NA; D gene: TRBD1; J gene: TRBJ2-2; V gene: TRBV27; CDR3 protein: CASSLSAGGLLNTGELFF; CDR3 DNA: TGTGCCAGCAGTTTATCGGCAGGGGGCCTATTGAACACCGGGGAGCTGTTTTTT
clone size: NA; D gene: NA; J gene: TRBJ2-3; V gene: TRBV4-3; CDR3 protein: CASSQIVGTQYF; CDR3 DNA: TGCGCCAGCAGCCAGATAGTGGGTACGCAGTATTTT